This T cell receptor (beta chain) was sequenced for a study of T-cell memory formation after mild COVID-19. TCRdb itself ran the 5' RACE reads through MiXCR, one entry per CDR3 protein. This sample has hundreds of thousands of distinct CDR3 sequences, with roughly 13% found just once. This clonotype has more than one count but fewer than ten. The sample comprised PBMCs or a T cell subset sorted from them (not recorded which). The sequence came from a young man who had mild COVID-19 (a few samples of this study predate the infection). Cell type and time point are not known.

The CDR3 loop is CASSLEIQGAVTF. CDR3 coding DNA: TGTGCCAGCAGTTTGGAAATCCAGGGGGCTGTCACCTTC. The chain has TRBV12-3 or TRBV12-4 and TRBJ1-2, with 8 bases aligning to TRBD1. V trimming: 3 bases; J trimming: 13 bases; junction bases outside the gene matches: 10. This CDR3 region has 13 residues.